This T cell receptor beta chain was sequenced in a study of siplizumab effects on memory and regulatory T cells. Findings of the study overall: Naive T cells appeared more diverse than memory cells and seemed to be major alloresponse contributors.

TCRdb's copy holds only in-frame clones and misses some; the assay was immunoSEQ multiplex PCR. Altogether under 95,000 clones are present, about 93% being singletons, with the ten largest covering around 0.33%. Germline V gene data show CDR1 as SEHNR and CDR2 as FQNEAQ (reference sequence). The CDR3 loop spans 13 amino acids. Losses at the gene ends were 5 bases for V and 5 bases for J; bases not matched to a gene: 3. Notes on this clone: Its antigen is still unknown.

The chain carries TRBV7-9 and TRBJ2-7, with 10 positions matching TRBD1. The receptor's source is a human donor in good health. Material: non-Treg CD4+ T cells sorted from blood. The CDR3 DNA reads TGTGCCAGCAGCGCGACAGGGGGCCACGAGCAGTACTTC. Translated: CASSATGGHEQYF.